This T cell receptor beta chain was sequenced during a study of T cells after posttransplantation cyclophosphamide. General observations from the study: Donor-recipient repertoire similarity was low at 1-2 months, rising over year one. Recipient CMV seropositivity and CMV reactivation strongly tracked TRB clonality.

This related bone marrow graft donor gave peripheral blood on the day of marrow donation. TCRdb's copy holds only in-frame clones and misses some; the assay was immunoSEQ multiplex PCR. The sample shows approximately 35,000 clones, none of them appearing just once. The CDR3 sequence is 15 residues long. The V gene end was trimmed by 8 bases and the J gene end by 2 bases; junction bases not matched to a gene: 3. The germline V gene encodes CDR1 SNHLY and CDR2 FYNNEI. This clone was seen more than once but under ten times. No antigen is known for it. This chain uses TRBV2 with TRBJ2-1; 13 bases agree with TRBD2. Sequencing was carried out using PBMCs. This receptor was identified in a girl aged 10 to 17 in good health, CMV-negative, and a related stem cell transplant donor. This CDR3 reads CASRTSGSTYNEQFF. DNA for the CDR3: TGTGCCAGCCGGACTAGCGGGAGTACCTACAATGAGCAGTTCTTC.